A single sample is the source of the 8 T cell receptor beta chains below, sequenced in a study of blood T cell repertoires in COVID-19. Profiled with immunoSEQ multiplex PCR; TCRdb holds only in-frame clones, not every one. The table shows 310,000 or so clones, with about 91% occurring only once. The sample taken for sequencing was peripheral blood. The receptors derive from a man under 40 with COVID-19, enrolled during active disease.

This chain uses TRBV18 with TRBJ1-5; D possibly corresponds to TRBD1 (5 bases). The CDR3 has 15 residues. Germline V CDR1 and CDR2: KGHSH, LQKENI. Trimming took 2 bases from V and 6 from J, leaving 14 bases between them. CDR3: CASSPSRADGQPQHF. CDR3 sequence (DNA): TGTGCCAGCTCACCAAGCAGGGCCGATGGTCAGCCCCAGCATTTT.

This clone showed up many times. The same CDR3 also results from other DNA sequences found in this sample. The chain has TRBV11-3 and TRBJ2-7; 8 bases are a match to TRBD1. This CDR3 region has 13 residues. V dropped 4 bases and J dropped 4; count of bases not matched to a gene: 3. The germline V gene has CDR1 SGHNT and CDR2 YENEEA. This CDR3 reads CASSYRQGYEQYF. CDR3 nucleotides: TGTGCCAGCAGCTACCGACAGGGGTACGAGCAGTACTTC.

The V call is TRBV27, the J call TRBJ2-5; the match to TRBD1 covers 8 bases. CDR3 length: 16 amino acids. V dropped 8 bases and J dropped 4; count of bases not matched to a gene: 15. CDR1 and CDR2 (germline): MNHEY, SMNVEV (reference sequence). The CDR3 bases are TGTGCCAGCTGTTGCCCACGCGACAGGGGTGGAGAGACCCAGTACTTC. This translates into CASCCPRDRGGETQYF.

The rearrangement uses TRBV6-2 or TRBV6-3 and TRBJ1-2, with a possible D match to TRBD1 (5 bases). The CDR3 length is 14 residues. Germline V lookup: CDR1 MNHEY, CDR2 SVGEGT. V shed 4 bases and J shed 2 bases, with 11 bases lying between them. CDR3: CASSWAGRNYGYTF. CDR3 coding DNA: TGTGCCAGCAGTTGGGCAGGGCGAAACTATGGCTACACCTTC.

V usage is TRBV12-3 or TRBV12-4 and J usage is TRBJ2-7; TRBD1 aligns across 7 bases. J gave up 6 bases and V 6 bases, and 5 bases lay outside the gene matches. The CDR3 length is 12 residues. The CDR3 DNA sequence: TGTGCCAGCAGCCAACAGGGGCTCGAGCAGTACTTC. Translation gives CASSQQGLEQYF.

This chain uses TRBV4-2 with TRBJ2-5; no definite D call. CDR3 length: 14 residues. V was clipped by 1 base and J by 1 base, with 7 bases between them. The germline V gene encodes CDR1 LGHNA and CDR2 YNFKEQ. In DNA form, the CDR3 reads TGTGCCAGCAGCCAAGCATCCGGCCAAGAGACCCAGTACTTC. Its protein product is CASSQASGQETQYF.

The chain uses TRBV15 and TRBJ1-5, with D unresolved. CDR3 length: 14 residues. V was clipped by 0 bases and J by 7 bases, with 10 bases between them. Germline CDR1 reads LNHNV; CDR2 reads YYDKDF (reference sequence). CDR3 DNA: TGTGCCACCAGCAGAGATCGAGGTACCCAGCCCCAGCATTTT. It encodes CATSRDRGTQPQHF.

V and J are TRBV6-2 or TRBV6-3 and TRBJ1-1; D is perhaps TRBD1 (5 bases). Germline V gene sequence: CDR1 MNHEY, CDR2 SVGEGT. The CDR3 loop spans 15 amino acids. V dropped 2 bases and J dropped 6 bases, with 16 bases sitting between them. The CDR3 spells CASSYEAAGHAEAFF. CDR3 nucleotide sequence: TGTGCCAGCAGTTACGAGGCCGCAGGGCATGCTGAAGCTTTCTTT.